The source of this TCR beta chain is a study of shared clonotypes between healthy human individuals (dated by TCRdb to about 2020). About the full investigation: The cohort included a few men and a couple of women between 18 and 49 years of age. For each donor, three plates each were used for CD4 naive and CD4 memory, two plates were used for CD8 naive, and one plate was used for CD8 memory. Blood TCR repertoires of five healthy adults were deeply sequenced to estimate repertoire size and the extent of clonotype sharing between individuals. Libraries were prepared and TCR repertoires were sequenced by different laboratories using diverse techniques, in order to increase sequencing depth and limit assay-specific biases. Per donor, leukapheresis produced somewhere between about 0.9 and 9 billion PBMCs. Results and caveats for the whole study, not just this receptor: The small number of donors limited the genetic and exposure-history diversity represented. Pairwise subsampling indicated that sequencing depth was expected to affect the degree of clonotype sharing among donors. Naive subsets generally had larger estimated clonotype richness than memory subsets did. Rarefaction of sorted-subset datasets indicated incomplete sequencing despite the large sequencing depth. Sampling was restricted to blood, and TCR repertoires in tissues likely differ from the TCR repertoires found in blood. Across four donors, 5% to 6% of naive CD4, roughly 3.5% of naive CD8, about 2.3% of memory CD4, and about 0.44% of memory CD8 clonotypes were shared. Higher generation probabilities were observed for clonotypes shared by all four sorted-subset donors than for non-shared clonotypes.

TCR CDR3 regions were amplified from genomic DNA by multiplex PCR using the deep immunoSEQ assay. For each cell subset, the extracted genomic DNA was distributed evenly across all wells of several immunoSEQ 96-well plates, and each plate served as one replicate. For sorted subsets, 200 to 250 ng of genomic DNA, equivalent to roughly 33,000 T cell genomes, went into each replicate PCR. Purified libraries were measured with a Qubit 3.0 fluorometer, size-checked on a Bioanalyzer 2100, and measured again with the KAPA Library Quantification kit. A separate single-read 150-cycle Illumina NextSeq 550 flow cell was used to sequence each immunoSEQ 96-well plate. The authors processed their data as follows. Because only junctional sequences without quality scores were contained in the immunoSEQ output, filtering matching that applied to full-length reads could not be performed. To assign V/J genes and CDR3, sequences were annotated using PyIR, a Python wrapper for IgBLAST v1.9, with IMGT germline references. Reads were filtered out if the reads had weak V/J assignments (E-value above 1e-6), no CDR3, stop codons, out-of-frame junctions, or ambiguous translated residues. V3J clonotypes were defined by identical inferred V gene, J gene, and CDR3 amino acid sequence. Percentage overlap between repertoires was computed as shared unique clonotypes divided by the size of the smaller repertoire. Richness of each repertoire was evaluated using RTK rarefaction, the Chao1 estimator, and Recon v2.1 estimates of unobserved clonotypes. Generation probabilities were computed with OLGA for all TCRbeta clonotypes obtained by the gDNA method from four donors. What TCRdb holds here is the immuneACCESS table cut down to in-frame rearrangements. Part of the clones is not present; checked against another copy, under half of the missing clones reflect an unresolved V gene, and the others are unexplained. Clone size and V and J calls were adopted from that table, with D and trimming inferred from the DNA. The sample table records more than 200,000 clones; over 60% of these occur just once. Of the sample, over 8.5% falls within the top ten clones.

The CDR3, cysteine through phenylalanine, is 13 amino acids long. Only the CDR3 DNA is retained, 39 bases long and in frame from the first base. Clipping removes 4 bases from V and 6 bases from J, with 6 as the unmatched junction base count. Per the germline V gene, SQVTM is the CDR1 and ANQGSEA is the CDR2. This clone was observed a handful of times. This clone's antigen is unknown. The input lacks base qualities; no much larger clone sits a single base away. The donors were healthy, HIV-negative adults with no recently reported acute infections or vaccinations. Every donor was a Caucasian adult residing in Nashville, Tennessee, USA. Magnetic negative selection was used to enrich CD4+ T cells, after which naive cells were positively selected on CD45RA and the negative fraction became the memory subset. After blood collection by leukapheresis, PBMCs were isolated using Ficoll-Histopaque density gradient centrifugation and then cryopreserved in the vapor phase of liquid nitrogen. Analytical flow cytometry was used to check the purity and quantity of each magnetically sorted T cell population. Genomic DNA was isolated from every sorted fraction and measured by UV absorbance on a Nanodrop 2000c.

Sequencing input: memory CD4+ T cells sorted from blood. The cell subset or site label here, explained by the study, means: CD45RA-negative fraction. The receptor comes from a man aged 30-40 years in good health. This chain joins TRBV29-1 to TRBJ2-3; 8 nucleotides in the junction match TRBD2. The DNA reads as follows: TGCAGCGTTGGGGCTAGCGGGTCGGATACGCAGTATTTT. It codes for CSVGASGSDTQYF.